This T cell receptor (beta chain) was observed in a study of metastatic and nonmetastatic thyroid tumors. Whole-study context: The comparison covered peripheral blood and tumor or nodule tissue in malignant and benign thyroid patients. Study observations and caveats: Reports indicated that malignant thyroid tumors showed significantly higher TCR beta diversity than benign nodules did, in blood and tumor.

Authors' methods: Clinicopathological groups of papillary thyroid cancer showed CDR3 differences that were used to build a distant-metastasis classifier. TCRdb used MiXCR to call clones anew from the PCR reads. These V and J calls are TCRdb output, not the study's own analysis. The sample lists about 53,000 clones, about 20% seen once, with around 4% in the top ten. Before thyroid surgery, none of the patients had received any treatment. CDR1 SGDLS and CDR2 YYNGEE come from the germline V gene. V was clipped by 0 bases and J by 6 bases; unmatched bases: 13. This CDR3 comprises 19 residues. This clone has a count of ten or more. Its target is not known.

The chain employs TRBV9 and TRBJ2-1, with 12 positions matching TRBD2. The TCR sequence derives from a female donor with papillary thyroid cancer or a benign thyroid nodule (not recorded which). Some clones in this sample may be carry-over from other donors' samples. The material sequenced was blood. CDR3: CASSVVASGRVGYSNEQFF. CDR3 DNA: TGTGCCAGCAGCGTAGTGGCTAGCGGGAGGGTGGGTTACTCCAATGAGCAGTTCTTC.